A selection of T cell receptor beta chains follows, all from one sample in a study of cytomegalovirus exposure and HLA in healthy donors. Profiled with immunoSEQ multiplex PCR; TCRdb holds only in-frame clones, not every one. The table shows 150,000 to 180,000 clones, with approximately 74% occurring only once. Sample: PBMCs. The receptors were sampled from a man aged 25-40 years in good health and CMV-seronegative. Each CDR3 is given with its conserved first and last residue.

j_call v_call cdr3_aa
TRBJ1-2 TRBV21-1 CASSSRQGETYGYTF
TRBJ2-3 TRBV6-6 CASSSRDRQVDTQYF
TRBJ1-1 TRBV19 CASSAPGRNTERAFF
TRBJ1-6 TRBV6-6 CASSYDRDSPLHF
TRBJ1-1 TRBV6-1 CASSYPTGTAFF
TRBJ2-7 TRBV6-5 CASSYAGPSYEQYF
TRBJ2-3 TRBV19 CASKETGYGDTQYF
TRBJ2-1 TRBV14 CASSQGTGGRYNEQFF
TRBJ1-4 TRBV6-1 CASSSGERLHEKLFF
TRBJ2-7 TRBV5-1 CASSLRVGEQYF
TRBJ2-5 TRBV7-7 CASSREGTETQYF
TRBJ2-7 TRBV29-1 CSVVKLVGVEQYF
TRBJ2-1 TRBV10-1 CASSERCGSGEYNEQFF
TRBJ2-7 TRBV5-1 CASSVDRGLENEQYF
TRBJ1-5 TRBV14 CASSQDRLFSRGMRHNQPQHF
TRBJ1-1 TRBV5-4 CASSPRQVNTEAFF
TRBJ2-5 TRBV10-1 CASRRAGSTLEETQYF
TRBJ2-1 TRBV7-9 CASSAPPSGGVYEQFF
TRBJ2-5 TRBV5-6 CASSWGTGGETQYF
TRBJ1-2 TRBV19 CASSIGRTAHYGYTF
TRBJ1-2 TRBV5-4 CASSLDRAKGSGYTF
TRBJ2-7 TRBV5-4 CASSLWGQSYEQYF
TRBJ1-2 TRBV5-5 CASSLVPGEYGYTF
TRBJ1-5 TRBV6-5 CASRTGTGFLPQHF
TRBJ2-1 TRBV25-1 CASTFGTSGYNEQFF
TRBJ1-5 TRBV7-9 CASSRRDRRNQPQHF
TRBJ1-1 TRBV5-1 CASSGDRGTEAFF
TRBJ1-6 TRBV28 CAGGGSPLHF
TRBJ1-5 TRBV30 CAWSQGRDQPQHF
TRBJ2-5 TRBV6-1 CASAGGGSSGETQYF
NA TRBV4-1 CASSPPGGYEQYF
TRBJ2-2 TRBV27 CASSFGGVTGELFF
TRBJ2-1 TRBV13 CASASPQDDNEQFF
TRBJ1-3 TRBV11-2 CASSLDPLGSGNTIYF
TRBJ1-2 TRBV7-2 CASSAVIGDSYGYTF
TRBJ2-5 TRBV5-4 CASSSPVGAKGETQYF
TRBJ2-3 TRBV2 CASSGGLAGSGTDTQYF
TRBJ2-7 TRBV28 CASSFQPGQSSYEQYF
TRBJ1-1 TRBV5-4 CASSAGQGGTEAFF
TRBJ2-7 TRBV7-2 CASSLDLGANEQYF
TRBJ2-2 TRBV28 CAGRQGETGELFF
TRBJ1-5 TRBV4-3 CASSQDVYQPQHF
TRBJ1-1 TRBV6-1 CASTLAGVNTEAFF
TRBJ1-5 TRBV19 CASSPGTANQPQHF
TRBJ2-2 TRBV5-1 CASSLAGGNTGELFF
TRBJ2-1 TRBV13 CASSPAEGAYNEQFF
TRBJ1-5 TRBV6-6 CASSLQVGGNQPQHF
TRBJ2-6 TRBV28 CASSLPSDRNLNSGANVLTF
TRBJ2-2 TRBV5-6 CASSLGDRDTGELFF
TRBJ1-5 TRBV5-6 CASSLSVNQPQHF
TRBJ2-7 TRBV2 CASSDERTWFYEQYF
TRBJ2-5 TRBV7-2 CASIPWAGAGDQYF
TRBJ1-3 TRBV7-9 CASSLGDIGDTGNTIYF
TRBJ2-3 TRBV5-6 CASSLPTGTGHTDTQYF
TRBJ2-5 TRBV28 CASSWQGTGRETQYF